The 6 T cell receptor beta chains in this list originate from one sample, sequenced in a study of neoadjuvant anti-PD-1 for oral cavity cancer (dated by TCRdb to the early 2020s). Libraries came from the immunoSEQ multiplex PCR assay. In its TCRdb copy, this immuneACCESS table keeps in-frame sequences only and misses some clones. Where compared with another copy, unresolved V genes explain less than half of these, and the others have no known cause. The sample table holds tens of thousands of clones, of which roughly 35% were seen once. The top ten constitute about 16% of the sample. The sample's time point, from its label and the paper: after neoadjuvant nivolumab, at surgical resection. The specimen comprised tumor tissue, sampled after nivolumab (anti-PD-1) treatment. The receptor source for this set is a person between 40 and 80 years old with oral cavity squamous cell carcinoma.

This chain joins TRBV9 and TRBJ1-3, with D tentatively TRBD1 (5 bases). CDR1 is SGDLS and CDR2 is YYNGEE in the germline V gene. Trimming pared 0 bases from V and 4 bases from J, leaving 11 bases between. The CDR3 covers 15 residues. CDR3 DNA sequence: TGTGCCAGCAGCGTAGAGGGGATGGGCGGAAACACCATATATTTT. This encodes CASSVEGMGGNTIYF.

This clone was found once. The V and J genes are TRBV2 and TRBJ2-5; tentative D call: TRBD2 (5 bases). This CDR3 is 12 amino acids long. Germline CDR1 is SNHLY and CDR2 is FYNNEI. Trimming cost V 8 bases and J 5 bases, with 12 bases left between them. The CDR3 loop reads CASGSSGETQYF. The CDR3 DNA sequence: TGTGCCAGCGGATCATCGGGGGAGACCCAGTACTTC. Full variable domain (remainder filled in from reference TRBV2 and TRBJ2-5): EPEVTQTPSHQVTQMGQEVILRCVPISNHLYFYWYRQILGQKVEFLVSFYNNEISEKSEIFDDQFSVERPDGSNFTLKIRSTKLEDSAMYFCASGSSGETQYFGPGTRLLVL.

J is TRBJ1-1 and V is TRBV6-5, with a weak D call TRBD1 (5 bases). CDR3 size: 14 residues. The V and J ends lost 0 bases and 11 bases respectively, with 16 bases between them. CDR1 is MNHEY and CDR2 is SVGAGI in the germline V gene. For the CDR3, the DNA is TGTGCCAGCAGTTACTCGAAGCAGGGAGCCTTGGCTTTCTTT. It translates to CASSYSKQGALAFF.

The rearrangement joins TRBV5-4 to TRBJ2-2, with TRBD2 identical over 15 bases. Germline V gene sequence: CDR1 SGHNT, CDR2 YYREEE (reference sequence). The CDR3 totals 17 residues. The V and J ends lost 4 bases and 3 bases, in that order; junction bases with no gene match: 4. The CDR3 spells CASSLGTSGRYTGELFF. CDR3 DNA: TGTGCCAGCAGCCTAGGGACTAGCGGGAGGTACACCGGGGAGCTGTTTTTT.

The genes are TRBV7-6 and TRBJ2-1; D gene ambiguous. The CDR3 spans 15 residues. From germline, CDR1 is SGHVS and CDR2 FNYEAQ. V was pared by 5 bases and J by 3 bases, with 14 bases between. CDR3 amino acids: CASSHPGPNYNEQFF. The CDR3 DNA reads TGTGCCAGCAGCCACCCTGGGCCCAACTACAATGAGCAGTTCTTC.

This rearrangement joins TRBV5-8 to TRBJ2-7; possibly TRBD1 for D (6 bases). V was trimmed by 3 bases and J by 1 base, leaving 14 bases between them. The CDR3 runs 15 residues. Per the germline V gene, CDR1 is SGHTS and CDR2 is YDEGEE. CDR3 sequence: CASSSRGMTSYEQYF. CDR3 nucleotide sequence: TGTGCCAGCAGCTCCAGGGGAATGACTTCCTACGAGCAGTACTTC.